This TCR beta chain is from a study of human T cells and chemical hapten exposure. The CDR3 spans 12 residues. CDR1 and CDR2 from the germline V gene are SGHTA and FQGNSA. The V gene lost 6 bases and the J gene lost 6 bases, with 10 bases spanning the gap. The time point was: pre-sensitization, week 0. The treatment was: therapeutic diphenylcyclopropenone sensitization with weekly scalp DPC. TCRdb recomputed calls from the RACE reads with MiXCR, one row per CDR3 protein. This sample carries 300,000 to 400,000 distinct CDR3 sequences, about 5.1% of them seen once, and the ten largest clones take 2% to 3%. This clonotype was picked up a small number of times. Its target is not known. General study results and limits: Clustering by CDR3 similarity yielded significantly more large clusters from expanded TCRs than controls.

The rearrangement links TRBV7-2 to TRBJ2-3, with D unresolved. This clonotype was obtained from a woman between 45 and 60 years old with alopecia areata. Some clones in this sample may be carry-over from other donors' samples. Source: whole blood, taken in connection with sensitization to the hapten diphenylcyclopropenone (DPC). In nucleotides, the CDR3 is TGTGCCAGCAGGCCAGACGGGGATACGCAGTATTTT. Residues: CASRPDGDTQYF.